The entry below gives a single T cell receptor beta chain sequence along with its context. Germline CDR1 is SGHTA and CDR2 is FQGTGA. J gave up 8 bases and V 5 bases, and 6 bases lay outside the gene matches. The CDR3 totals 15 residues. The source of the sample is a study of blood T cell repertoires in COVID-19. Study in general: Material from acute and convalescent COVID-19 was sourced from the United States, Italy and Spain.

The table came from immunoSEQ multiplex PCR; TCRdb's copy has only in-frame clones and leaves some out. The repertoire holds about 50,000 clones, with 81% as singletons. Sequenced material: peripheral blood. The chain is built from TRBV7-3 and TRBJ2-2; 12 bases line up with TRBD2. The clonotype comes from an elderly woman with COVID-19, enrolled during active disease. The DNA of the CDR3 is TGTGCCAGCAGCCAATCCGGGACTAGCGGGGGGGAGCTGTTTTTT. It translates to CASSQSGTSGGELFF. The entire variable domain, with the rest obtained from reference TRBV7-3 and TRBJ2-2, is as follows: GAGVSQTPSNKVTEKGKYVELRCDPISGHTALYWYRQSLGQGPEFLIYFQGTGAADDSGLPNDRFFAVRPEGSVSTLKIQRTERGDSAVYLCASSQSGTSGGELFFGEGSRLTVL.